These 3 T cell receptor beta chains came from one sample sequenced in a study of T-cell memory formation after mild COVID-19. TCRdb processed the 5' RACE reads anew with MiXCR; each CDR3 protein has one entry. The sample carries some 450,000 distinct CDR3 sequences, about 19% recorded once. Sequences were obtained from PBMCs or a T cell subset sorted from them (not recorded which). These TCRs come from an adult woman who had mild COVID-19 (a few samples of this study predate the infection). Cell type and time point are not known.

This clonotype came up a few times. J is TRBJ1-2 and V is TRBV20-1; D not certain. Germline CDR1 DFQATT, CDR2 SNEGSKA (reference sequence). V gave up 0 bases and J gave up 4 bases, with 15 bases separating them. CDR3 length: 15 amino acids. The CDR3 DNA is TGCAGTGCTAGAGATTCAGAGAAGCCTCGCTATGGCTACACCTTC. Translating it yields CSARDSEKPRYGYTF.

This clonotype occurred a few times. The chain couples TRBV27 to TRBJ1-1; D is perhaps TRBD1 (6 bases). The CDR3 has 14 residues. Germline values: CDR1 MNHEY, CDR2 SMNVEV (reference sequence). Trimming took off 4 bases at V and 1 base at J, with 10 bases between the two ends. This CDR3 reads CASSSGTSNTEAFF. The CDR3 nucleotides read TGTGCCAGCAGTTCGGGGACATCGAACACTGAAGCTTTCTTT.

The gene calls are TRBV24-1 and TRBJ2-2; D remains unclear. CDR3 length: 17 amino acids. V lost 0 bases and J 1 base, leaving 11 bases between the germline ends. The germline V gene has CDR1 KGHDR and CDR2 SFDVKD. The chain's CDR3 is CATSDLGFTENTGELFF. The DNA of the CDR3 is TGTGCCACCAGTGATTTGGGGTTTACAGAGAACACCGGGGAGCTGTTTTTT.